Following are 13 T cell receptor beta chains from one sample sequenced in a study of blood T cell repertoires in COVID-19. The data were produced by immunoSEQ multiplex PCR, yet TCRdb's version contains in-frame clones alone and is incomplete. Of around 300,000 clones detected, roughly 89% appear once; the ten largest clones hold approximately 3%. The sequencing input was peripheral blood. These receptors originate from a woman younger than 45 with active or convalescent COVID-19.

The chain combines TRBV6-2 or TRBV6-3 with TRBJ1-2; no clear D. The germline V and J ends were trimmed by 6 bases and 7 bases, with 15 bases remaining between them. The CDR3 runs 13 residues. Germline assignment: CDR1 MNHEY and CDR2 SVGEGT. CDR3 sequence (DNA): TGTGCCAGCAGCTCCACTGGGAGGGCTGGCTACACCTTC. This sequence encodes CASSSTGRAGYTF.

The chain links TRBV5-5 to TRBJ1-3; 8 bases are a match to TRBD1. The CDR3 has 16 residues. Looked up from germline, CDR1 is SGHKS and CDR2 is YYEKEE (reference sequence). With 3 bases clipped from V and 0 bases from J, the junction kept 5 bases outside the gene matches. CDR3 bases: TGTGCCAGCAGCTCAGGACAGGGAGACTCTGGAAACACCATATATTTT. Amino acid sequence: CASSSGQGDSGNTIYF.

This clone was observed a few times. The chain couples TRBV19 to TRBJ1-1; no definite D call. Germline V gene lookup returns CDR1 LNHDA and CDR2 SQIVND (reference sequence). The CDR3 loop spans 14 amino acids. V was trimmed by 3 bases and J by 1 base, leaving 9 bases between them. The CDR3 loop reads CASSIGVGNTEAFF. The CDR3 nucleotides read TGTGCCAGTAGTATCGGGGTAGGGAACACTGAAGCTTTCTTT.

The chain has TRBV21-1 and TRBJ1-2; the D call in the table, TRBD1, was not verified against the DNA. TRBV21-1 is tagged as a pseudogene. The CDR3 is 18 amino acids. CDR3 nucleotides: TGTGCCAGCAGCAAAAGTAGGGGTCGGCAGGGGCGGAACTATGGCTACACCTTC. Translation: CASSKSRGRQGRNYGYTF.

The V call is TRBV15, the J call TRBJ1-4; 7 bases fit TRBD1. Germline CDR1 reads LNHNV; CDR2 reads YYDKDF (reference sequence). The CDR3 covers 19 residues. The trim removed 4 bases at V and 2 bases at J, leaving 16 bases unmatched. For the CDR3, the DNA is TGTGCCACCAGCATCGAGGACAGGAGGTACAAGATTACTAATGAAAAACTGTTTTTT. Translation: CATSIEDRRYKITNEKLFF.

As to this clone: Other DNA sequences in this sample translate to the same CDR3. The chain carries TRBV12-5 and TRBJ2-2; a possible D gene is TRBD2 (5 bases). The germline CDR1 and CDR2 sequences are LGHNT and FRNRAP. This CDR3 region has 14 residues. The ends were cut back, 6 bases at V and 2 bases at J, with 10 bases in the middle. This CDR3 reads CASGGGSNTGELFF. The CDR3 coding sequence is TGTGCTAGTGGCGGCGGGTCAAACACCGGGGAGCTGTTTTTT.

The chain links TRBV24-1 to TRBJ1-2; 11 bases fit TRBD1. With V trimmed by 4 bases and J by 7 bases, 7 bases remained unmatched. Per germline, CDR1 KGHDR and CDR2 SFDVKD. The CDR3 has 15 residues. This CDR3 is CATSDSGTGGVGYTF. The CDR3 DNA follows: TGTGCCACCAGTGACTCCGGGACAGGGGGGGTTGGCTACACCTTC.

V gene TRBV24-1 combines with J gene TRBJ1-5; D is ambiguous. This CDR3 has 14 residues. Germline V CDR1 and CDR2: KGHDR, SFDVKD. V lost 3 bases and J lost 3, with 8 bases in between. The CDR3 region is CATSDRGYNQPQHF. CDR3 sequence (DNA): TGTGCCACCAGTGATCGAGGGTACAATCAGCCCCAGCATTTT.

The chain is built from TRBV19 and TRBJ1-2, with 7 positions matching TRBD1. Germline V gene sequence: CDR1 LNHDA, CDR2 SQIVND (reference sequence). CDR3 length equals 15 residues. The J segment lost 3 bases and the V segment lost 6 bases, leaving 10 bases of the junction unmatched. CDR3 sequence reads: CASSLGTATYYGYTF. The CDR3, as DNA: TGTGCCAGTAGCCTCGGGACAGCTACTTACTATGGCTACACCTTC.

The chain carries TRBV29-1 and TRBJ1-3, with TRBD1 as a possible D gene (5 bases). V lost 7 bases, J lost 4 bases, and 8 bases lay in between. Germline lookup yields CDR1 SQVTM and CDR2 ANQGSEA. The CDR3 totals 11 residues. The CDR3 protein is CSAWTGNTIYF. CDR3 sequence (DNA): TGCAGCGCTTGGACAGGAAACACCATATATTTT.

The CDR3 region has the DNA TGTGCCAGCAGCGCTTTCCAGGGGACAGGGTTCTACGAGCAGTACTTC. Translation gives CASSAFQGTGFYEQYF. The chain has TRBV9 and TRBJ2-7; TRBD1 aligns across 9 bases. This CDR3 contains 16 residues. Germline V gives CDR1 SGDLS, CDR2 YYNGEE. With 3 bases clipped from V and 3 bases from J, the junction kept 10 bases outside the gene matches.

This clone occurred once. Other DNA variants within this sample encode the same CDR3. The chain joins TRBV9 to TRBJ2-3; TRBD2 agrees at 11 bases. The germline gives CDR1 SGDLS, CDR2 YYNGEE. J was trimmed by 6 bases and V by 1 base; bases with no gene match: 7. The CDR3 consists of 16 residues. CDR3 sequence: CASSVLSGGAGDTQYF. CDR3 coding DNA: TGTGCCAGCAGCGTACTTAGCGGGGGGGCTGGGGATACGCAGTATTTT.

The chain has TRBV7-3 and TRBJ2-1; 8 positions agree with TRBD2. Trimming cost V 8 bases and J 7 bases; bases outside gene matches: 10. This CDR3 is 14 amino acids long. Germline-derived CDR1 and CDR2 are SGHTA and FQGTGA. CDR3 region: CASQKNSGVNEQFF. CDR3 nucleotide sequence: TGTGCCAGCCAAAAGAATAGCGGGGTGAATGAGCAGTTCTTC.